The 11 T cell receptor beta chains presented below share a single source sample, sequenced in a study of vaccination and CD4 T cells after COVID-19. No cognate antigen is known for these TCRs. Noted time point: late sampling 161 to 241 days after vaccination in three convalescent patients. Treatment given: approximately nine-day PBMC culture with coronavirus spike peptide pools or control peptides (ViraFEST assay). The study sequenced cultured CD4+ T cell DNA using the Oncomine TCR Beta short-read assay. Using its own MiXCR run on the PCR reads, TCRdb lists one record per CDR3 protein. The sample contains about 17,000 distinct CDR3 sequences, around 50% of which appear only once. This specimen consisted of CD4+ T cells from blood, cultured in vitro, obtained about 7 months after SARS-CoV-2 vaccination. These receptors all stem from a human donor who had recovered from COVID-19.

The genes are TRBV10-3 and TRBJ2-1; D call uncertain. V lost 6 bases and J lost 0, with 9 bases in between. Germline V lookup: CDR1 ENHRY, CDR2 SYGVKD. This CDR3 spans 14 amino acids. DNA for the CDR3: TGTGCCATCAGCGAATTTAACTCCTACAATGAGCAGTTCTTC. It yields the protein CAISEFNSYNEQFF.

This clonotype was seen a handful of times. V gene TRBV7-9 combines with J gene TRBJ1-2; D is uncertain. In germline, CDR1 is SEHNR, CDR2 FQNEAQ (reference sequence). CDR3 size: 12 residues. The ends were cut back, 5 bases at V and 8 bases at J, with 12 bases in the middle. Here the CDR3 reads CASSPQSRGYTF. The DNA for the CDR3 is TGTGCCAGCAGCCCCCAATCTAGGGGCTACACCTTC.

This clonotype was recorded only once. The CDR3 coding sequence is TGTGCCAGCAGGGCCTGGACAGGGGATCAGCCCCAGCATTTT. Its translation: CASRAWTGDQPQHF. The rearrangement joins TRBV2 to TRBJ1-5; 9 nucleotides agree with TRBD1. This CDR3 contains 14 residues. Trimming took 6 bases from V and 5 from J; bases not matched to a gene: 5. Germline CDR1 is SNHLY and CDR2 is FYNNEI.

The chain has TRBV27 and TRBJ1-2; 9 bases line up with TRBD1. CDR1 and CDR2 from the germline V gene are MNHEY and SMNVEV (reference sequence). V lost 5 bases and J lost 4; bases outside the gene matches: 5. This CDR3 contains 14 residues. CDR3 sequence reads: CASSHYRGPYGYTF. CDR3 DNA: TGTGCCAGCAGTCACTACAGGGGGCCCTATGGCTACACCTTC.

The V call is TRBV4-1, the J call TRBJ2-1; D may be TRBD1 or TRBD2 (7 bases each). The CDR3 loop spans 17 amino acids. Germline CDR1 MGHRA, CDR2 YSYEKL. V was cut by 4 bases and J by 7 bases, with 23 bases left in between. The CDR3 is CASSPPWGGGNGNEQFF. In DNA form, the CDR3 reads TGCGCCAGCAGCCCACCTTGGGGAGGGGGCAATGGGAATGAGCAGTTCTTC.

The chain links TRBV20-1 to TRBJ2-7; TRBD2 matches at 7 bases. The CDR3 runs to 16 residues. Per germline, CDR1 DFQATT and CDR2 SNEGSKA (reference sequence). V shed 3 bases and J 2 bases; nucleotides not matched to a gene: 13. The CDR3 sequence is CSARGTRTSDPYEQYF. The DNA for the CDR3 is TGCAGTGCTAGGGGGACCCGGACTAGTGATCCCTACGAGCAGTACTTC.

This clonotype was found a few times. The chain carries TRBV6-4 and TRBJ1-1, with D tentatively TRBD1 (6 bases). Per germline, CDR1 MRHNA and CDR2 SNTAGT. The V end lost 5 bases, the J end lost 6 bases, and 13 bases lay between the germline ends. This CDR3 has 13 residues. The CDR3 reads CASSSQGGAEAFF. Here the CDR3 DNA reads TGTGCCAGCAGTTCCCAAGGGGGTGCTGAAGCTTTCTTT.

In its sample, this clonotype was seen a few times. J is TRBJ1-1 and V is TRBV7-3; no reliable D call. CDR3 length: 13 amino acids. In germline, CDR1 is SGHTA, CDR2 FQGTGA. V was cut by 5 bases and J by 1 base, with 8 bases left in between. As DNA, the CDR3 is TGTGCCAGCAGCCAGCGACGGAACACTGAAGCTTTCTTT. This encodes CASSQRRNTEAFF.

In DNA, the CDR3 is TGTGCCAGTAGTAGTCCAAGGGGAAAGTTCTACAATTCACCCCTCCACTTT. Its protein is CASSSPRGKFYNSPLHF. The V and J genes are TRBV19 and TRBJ1-6; possibly TRBD1 for D (5 bases). V was trimmed by 4 bases and J by 7 bases, leaving 20 bases between them. CDR3 size: 17 residues. CDR1 and CDR2 (germline): LNHDA, SQIVND (reference sequence). The whole variable domain, filled in from reference TRBV19 and TRBJ1-6, reads DGGITQSPKYLFRKEGQNVTLSCEQNLNHDAMYWYRQDPGQGLRLIYYSQIVNDFQKGDIAEGYSVSREKKESFPLTVTSAQKNPTAFYLCASSSPRGKFYNSPLHFGNGTRLTVT.

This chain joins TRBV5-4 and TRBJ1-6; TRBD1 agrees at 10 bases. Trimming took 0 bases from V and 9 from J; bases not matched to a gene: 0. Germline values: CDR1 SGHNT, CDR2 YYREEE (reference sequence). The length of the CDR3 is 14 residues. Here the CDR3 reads CASSLGDRGSPLHF. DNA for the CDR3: TGTGCCAGCAGCTTGGGGGACAGGGGTTCACCCCTCCACTTT. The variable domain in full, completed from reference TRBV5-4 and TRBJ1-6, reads ETGVTQSPTHLIKTRGQQVTLRCSSQSGHNTVSWYQQALGQGPQFIFQYYREEENGRGNFPPRFSGLQFPNYSSELNVNALELDDSALYLCASSLGDRGSPLHFGNGTRLTVT.

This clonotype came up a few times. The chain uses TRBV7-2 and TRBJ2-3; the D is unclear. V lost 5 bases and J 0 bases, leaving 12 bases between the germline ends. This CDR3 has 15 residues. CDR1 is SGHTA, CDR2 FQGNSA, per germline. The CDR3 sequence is CASSPRAASTDTQYF. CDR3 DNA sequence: TGTGCCAGCAGCCCACGGGCTGCGAGCACAGATACGCAGTATTTT.